This T cell receptor (beta chain) was captured by sequencing in a study of CD8 T cells in Susac syndrome. J was trimmed by 13 bases and V by 1 base; bases with no gene match: 12. Germline CDR1 and CDR2: SGHVS and FQNEAQ. This CDR3 region has 17 residues. Susac syndrome patients met recently defined diagnostic criteria for definite or probable disease. Negative isolation yielded CD8+ and CD4+ T cells; FACS enriched TEMRA cells. The RNA, roughly 0.45 to 1 ug, was put through reverse transcription using random hexamers. An immunoSEQ multiplex PCR amplified TCR beta CDR3 over 54 Vbeta and 13 Jbeta. TCRdb processed the immunoSEQ multiplex PCR reads anew with MiXCR; each CDR3 protein has one entry. This table holds approximately 210,000 distinct CDR3 sequences, about 95% found once.

This TCR derives from a human donor with Susac syndrome. The chain employs TRBV7-8 and TRBJ2-6; 11 bases map to TRBD1. Material: CD4+ T cells from PBMCs. Written as DNA, the CDR3 is TGTGCCAGCAGCTTAGAAGGGACAGGGGGAACGAGAGGGGTCCTGACTTTC. It codes for CASSLEGTGGTRGVLTF.